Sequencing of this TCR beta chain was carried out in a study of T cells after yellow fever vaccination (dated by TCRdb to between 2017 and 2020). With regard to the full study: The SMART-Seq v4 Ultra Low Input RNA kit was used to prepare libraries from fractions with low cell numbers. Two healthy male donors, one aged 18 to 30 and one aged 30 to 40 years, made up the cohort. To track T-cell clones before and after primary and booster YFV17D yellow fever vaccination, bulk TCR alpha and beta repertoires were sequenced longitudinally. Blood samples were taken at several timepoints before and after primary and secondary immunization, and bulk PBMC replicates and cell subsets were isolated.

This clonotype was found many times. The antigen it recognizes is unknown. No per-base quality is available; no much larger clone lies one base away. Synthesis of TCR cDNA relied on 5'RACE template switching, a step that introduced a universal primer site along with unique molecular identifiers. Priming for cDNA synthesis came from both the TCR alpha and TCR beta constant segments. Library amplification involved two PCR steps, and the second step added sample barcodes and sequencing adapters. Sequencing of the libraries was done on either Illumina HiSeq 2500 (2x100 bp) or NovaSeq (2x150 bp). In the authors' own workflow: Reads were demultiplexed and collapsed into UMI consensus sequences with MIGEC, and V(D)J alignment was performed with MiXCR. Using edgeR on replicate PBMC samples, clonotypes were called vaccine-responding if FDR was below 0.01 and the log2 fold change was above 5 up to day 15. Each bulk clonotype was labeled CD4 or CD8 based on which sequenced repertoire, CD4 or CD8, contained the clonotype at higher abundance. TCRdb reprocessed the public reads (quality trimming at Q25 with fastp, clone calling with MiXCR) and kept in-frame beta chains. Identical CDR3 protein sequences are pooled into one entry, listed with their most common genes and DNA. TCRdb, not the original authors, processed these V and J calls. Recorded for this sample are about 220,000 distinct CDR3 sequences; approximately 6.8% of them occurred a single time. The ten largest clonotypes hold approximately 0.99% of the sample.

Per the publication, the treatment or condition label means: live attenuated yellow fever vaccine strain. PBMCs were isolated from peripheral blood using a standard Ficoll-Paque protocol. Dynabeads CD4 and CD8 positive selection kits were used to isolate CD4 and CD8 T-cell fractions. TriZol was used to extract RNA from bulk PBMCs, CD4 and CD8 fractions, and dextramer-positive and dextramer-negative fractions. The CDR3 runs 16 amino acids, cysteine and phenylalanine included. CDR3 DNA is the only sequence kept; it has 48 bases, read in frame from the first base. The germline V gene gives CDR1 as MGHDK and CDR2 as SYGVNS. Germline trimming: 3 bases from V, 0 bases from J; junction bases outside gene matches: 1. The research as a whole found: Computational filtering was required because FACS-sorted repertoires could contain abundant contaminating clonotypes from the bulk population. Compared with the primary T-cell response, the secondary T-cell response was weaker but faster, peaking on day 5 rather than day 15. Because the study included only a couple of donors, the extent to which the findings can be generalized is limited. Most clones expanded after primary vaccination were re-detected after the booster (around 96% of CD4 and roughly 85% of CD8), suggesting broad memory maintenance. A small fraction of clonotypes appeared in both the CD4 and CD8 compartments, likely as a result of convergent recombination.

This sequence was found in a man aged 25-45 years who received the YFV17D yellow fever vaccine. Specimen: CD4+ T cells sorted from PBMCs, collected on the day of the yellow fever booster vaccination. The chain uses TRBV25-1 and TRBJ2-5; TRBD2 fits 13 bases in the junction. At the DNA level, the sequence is TGTGCCAGCAGTGACGGACTAGCGGGAGACCAAGAGACCCAGTACTTC. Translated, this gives CASSDGLAGDQETQYF.